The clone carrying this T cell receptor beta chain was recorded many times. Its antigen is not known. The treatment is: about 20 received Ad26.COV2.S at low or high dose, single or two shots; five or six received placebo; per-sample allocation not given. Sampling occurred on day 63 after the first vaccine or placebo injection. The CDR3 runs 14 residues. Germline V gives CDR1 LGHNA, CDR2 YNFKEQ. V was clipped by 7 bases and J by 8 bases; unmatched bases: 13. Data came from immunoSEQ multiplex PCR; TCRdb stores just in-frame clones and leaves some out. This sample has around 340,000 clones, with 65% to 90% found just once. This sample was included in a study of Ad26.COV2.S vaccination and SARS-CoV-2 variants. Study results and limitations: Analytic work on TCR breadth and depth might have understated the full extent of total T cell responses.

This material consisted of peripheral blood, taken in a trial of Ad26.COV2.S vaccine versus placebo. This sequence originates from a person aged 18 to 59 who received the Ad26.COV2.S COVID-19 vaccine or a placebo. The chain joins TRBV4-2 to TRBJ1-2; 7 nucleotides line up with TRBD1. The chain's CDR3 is CASTQGQPSEGYTF. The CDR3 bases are TGTGCCAGCACCCAGGGACAGCCTTCGGAAGGCTACACCTTC.